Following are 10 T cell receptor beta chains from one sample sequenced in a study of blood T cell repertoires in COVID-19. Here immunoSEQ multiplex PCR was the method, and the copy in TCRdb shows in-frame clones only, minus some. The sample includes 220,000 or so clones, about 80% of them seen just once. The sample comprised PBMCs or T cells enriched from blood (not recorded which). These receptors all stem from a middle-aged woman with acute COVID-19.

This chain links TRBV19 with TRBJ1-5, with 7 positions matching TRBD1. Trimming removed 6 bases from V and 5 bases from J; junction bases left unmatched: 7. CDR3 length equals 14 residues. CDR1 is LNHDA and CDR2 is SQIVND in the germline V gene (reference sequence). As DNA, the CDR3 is TGTGCCAGTAGCGCACAGGGGAGCTATCAGCCCCAGCATTTT. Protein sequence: CASSAQGSYQPQHF. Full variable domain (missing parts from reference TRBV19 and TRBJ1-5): DGGITQSPKYLFRKEGQNVTLSCEQNLNHDAMYWYRQDPGQGLRLIYYSQIVNDFQKGDIAEGYSVSREKKESFPLTVTSAQKNPTAFYLCASSAQGSYQPQHFGDGTRLSIL.

The CDR3 protein is CASSQRQGDYYEQYF. The CDR3 DNA follows: TGTGCCAGCAGCCAACGACAGGGTGATTACTACGAGCAGTACTTC. The chain links TRBV14 to TRBJ2-7; TRBD1 matches 7 bases. J gave up 3 bases and V 2 bases, and 7 bases lay outside the gene matches. Germline V gene data show CDR1 as SGHDN and CDR2 as FVKESK. The CDR3 loop spans 15 amino acids.

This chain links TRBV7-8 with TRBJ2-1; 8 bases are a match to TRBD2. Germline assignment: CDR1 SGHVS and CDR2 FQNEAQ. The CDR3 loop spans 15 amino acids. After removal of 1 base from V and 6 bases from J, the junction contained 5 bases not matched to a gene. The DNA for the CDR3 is TGTGCCAGCAGCTTAGGTAGCGGGACCTTCAATGAGCAGTTCTTC. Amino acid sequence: CASSLGSGTFNEQFF. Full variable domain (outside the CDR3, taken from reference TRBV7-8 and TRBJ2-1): GAGVSQSPRYKVAKRGQDVALRCDPISGHVSLFWYQQALGQGPEFLTYFQNEAQLDKSGLPSDRFFAERPEGSVSTLKIQRTQQEDSAVYLCASSLGSGTFNEQFFGPGTRLTVL.

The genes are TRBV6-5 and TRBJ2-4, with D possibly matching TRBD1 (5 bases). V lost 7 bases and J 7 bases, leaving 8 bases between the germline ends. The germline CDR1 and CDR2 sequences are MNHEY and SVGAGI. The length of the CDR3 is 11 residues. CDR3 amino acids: CASTKGNIQYF. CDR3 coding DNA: TGTGCCAGCACCAAGGGGAACATTCAGTACTTC.

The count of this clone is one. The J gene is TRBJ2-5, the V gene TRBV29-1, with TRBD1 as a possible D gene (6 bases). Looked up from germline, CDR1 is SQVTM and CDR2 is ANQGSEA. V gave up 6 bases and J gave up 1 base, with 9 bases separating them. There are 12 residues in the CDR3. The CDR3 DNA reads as TGCAGCGTAGACAGGCTCCAAGAGACCCAGTACTTC. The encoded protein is CSVDRLQETQYF.

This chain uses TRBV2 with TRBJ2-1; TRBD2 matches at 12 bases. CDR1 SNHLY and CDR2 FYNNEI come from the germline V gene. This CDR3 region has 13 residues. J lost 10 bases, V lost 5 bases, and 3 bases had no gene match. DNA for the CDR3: TGTGCCAGCAGTACAGGACTAGCGGGAGAGCAGTTCTTC. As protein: CASSTGLAGEQFF.

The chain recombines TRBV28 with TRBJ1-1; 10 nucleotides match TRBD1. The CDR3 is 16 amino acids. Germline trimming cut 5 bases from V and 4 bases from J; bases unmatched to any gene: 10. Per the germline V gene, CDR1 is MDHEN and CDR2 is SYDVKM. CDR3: CASSPGTGADRTEAFF. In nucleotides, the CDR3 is TGTGCCAGCAGTCCCGGGACAGGGGCGGATCGCACTGAAGCTTTCTTT.

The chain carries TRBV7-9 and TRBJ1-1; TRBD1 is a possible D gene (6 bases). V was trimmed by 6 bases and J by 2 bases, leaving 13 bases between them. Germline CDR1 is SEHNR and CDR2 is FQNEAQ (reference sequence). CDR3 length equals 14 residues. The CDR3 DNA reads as TGTGCCAGCAGTAAGGGACACTTAAACACTGAAGCTTTCTTT. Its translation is CASSKGHLNTEAFF.

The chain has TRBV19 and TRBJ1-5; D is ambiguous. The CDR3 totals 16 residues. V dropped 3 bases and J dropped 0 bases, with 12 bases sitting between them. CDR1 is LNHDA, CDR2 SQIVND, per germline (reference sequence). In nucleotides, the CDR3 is TGTGCCAGTAGTATCGTATTGGGCAGTAGCAATCAGCCCCAGCATTTT. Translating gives CASSIVLGSSNQPQHF.

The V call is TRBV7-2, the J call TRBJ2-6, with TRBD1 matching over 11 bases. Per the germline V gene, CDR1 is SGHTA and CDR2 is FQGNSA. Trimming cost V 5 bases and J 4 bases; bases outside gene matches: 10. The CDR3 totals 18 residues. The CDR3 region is CASSPGGQGALGANVLTF. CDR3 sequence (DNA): TGTGCCAGCAGCCCCGGCGGACAGGGGGCGCTAGGGGCCAACGTCCTGACTTTC. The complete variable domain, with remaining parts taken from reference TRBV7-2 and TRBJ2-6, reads GAGVSQSPSNKVTEKGKDVELRCDPISGHTALYWYRQSLGQGLEFLIYFQGNSAPDKSGLPSDRFSAERTGGSVSTLTIQRTQQEDSAVYLCASSPGGQGALGANVLTFGAGSRLTVL.